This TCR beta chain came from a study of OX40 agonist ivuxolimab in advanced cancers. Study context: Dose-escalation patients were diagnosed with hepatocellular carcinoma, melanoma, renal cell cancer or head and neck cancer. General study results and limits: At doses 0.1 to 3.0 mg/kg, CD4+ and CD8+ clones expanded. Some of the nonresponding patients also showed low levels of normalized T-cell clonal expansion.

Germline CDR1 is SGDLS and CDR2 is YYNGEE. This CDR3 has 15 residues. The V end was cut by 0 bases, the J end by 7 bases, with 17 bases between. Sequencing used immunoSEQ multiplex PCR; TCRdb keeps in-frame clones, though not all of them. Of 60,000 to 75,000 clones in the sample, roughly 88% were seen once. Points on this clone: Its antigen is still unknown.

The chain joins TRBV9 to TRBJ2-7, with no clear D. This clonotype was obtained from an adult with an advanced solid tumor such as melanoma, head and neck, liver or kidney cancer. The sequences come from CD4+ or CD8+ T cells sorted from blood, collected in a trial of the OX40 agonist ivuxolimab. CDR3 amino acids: CASSVGGSSLREQYF. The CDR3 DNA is TGTGCCAGCAGCGTAGGCGGCTCGAGTCTACGAGAGCAGTACTTC.